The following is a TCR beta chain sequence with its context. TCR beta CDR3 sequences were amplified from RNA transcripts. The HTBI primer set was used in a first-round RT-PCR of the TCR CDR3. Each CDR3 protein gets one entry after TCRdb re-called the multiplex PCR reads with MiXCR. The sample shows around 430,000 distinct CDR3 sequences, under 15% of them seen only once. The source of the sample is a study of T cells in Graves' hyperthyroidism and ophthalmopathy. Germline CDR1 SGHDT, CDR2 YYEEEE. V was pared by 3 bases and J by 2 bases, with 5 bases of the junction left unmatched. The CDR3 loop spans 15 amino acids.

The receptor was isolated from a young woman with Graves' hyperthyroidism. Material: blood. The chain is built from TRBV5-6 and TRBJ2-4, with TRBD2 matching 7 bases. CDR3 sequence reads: CASSSLAAPKNIQYF. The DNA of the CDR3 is TGTGCCAGCAGCTCCCTAGCGGCGCCCAAAAACATTCAGTACTTC.